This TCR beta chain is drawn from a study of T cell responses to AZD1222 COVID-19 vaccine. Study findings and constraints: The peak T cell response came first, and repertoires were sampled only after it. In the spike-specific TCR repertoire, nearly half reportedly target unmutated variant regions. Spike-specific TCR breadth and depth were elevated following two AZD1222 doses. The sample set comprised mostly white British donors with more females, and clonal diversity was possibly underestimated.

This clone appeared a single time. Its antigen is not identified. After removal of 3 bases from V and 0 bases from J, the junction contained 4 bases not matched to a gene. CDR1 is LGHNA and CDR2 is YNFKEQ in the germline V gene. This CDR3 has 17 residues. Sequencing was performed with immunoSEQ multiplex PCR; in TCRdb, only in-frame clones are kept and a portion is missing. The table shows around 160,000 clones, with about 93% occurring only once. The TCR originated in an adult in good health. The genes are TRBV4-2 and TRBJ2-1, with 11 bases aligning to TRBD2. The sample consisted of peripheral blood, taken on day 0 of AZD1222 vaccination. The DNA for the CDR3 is TGTGCCAGCAGCCACCCGCTAGCGGGGGGCTCCTACAATGAGCAGTTCTTC. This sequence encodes CASSHPLAGGSYNEQFF.